The next 22 T cell receptor beta chains were all read from a single sample in a study of blood T cell repertoires in COVID-19 (dated by TCRdb to 2020 to 2021). The library was made by the immunoSEQ multiplex PCR assay. Held by TCRdb, this immuneACCESS table contains in-frame sequences only and omits some clones. Under half of the omission traces to an unresolved V gene where checked; the cause of the rest is unknown. Here the sample has roughly 100,000 clones; 70% to 85% occur a single time. The biggest ten clones account for more than 20% of the sample. Sequenced sample: peripheral blood. These receptor sequences come from a man between 65 and 85 years old with active or convalescent COVID-19.

This sequence joins TRBV28 and TRBJ1-2, with 7 bases fitting TRBD1. V trimming: 6 bases; J trimming: 3 bases; junction bases outside the gene matches: 4. The CDR3 has 13 residues. In germline, CDR1 is MDHEN, CDR2 SYDVKM. CDR3 nucleotide sequence: TGTGCCAGCAGCGAACAGGGGTACTATGGCTACACCTTC. Protein sequence: CASSEQGYYGYTF.

J is TRBJ2-3 and V is TRBV3-1 (or the pseudogene TRBV3-2); D is perhaps TRBD1 (6 bases). The germline V gene has CDR1 LGHDT and CDR2 YNNKEL (reference sequence). The germline V and J ends were trimmed by 6 bases and 0 bases, with 13 bases remaining between them. The CDR3 spans 15 residues. The CDR3 protein is CASRAWDTSTDTQYF. DNA of the CDR3: TGTGCCAGCAGAGCCTGGGACACCAGCACAGATACGCAGTATTTT.

The rearrangement uses TRBV10-2 and TRBJ2-3; D not resolved. This CDR3 contains 14 residues. Trimming stripped 4 bases from V and 2 bases from J, with 10 bases between. Looked up from germline, CDR1 is WSHSY and CDR2 is SAAADI. The DNA of the CDR3 is TGCGCCAGCAGTGCGAGCAGCGTCACAGATACGCAGTATTTT. The encoded protein is CASSASSVTDTQYF.

The gene calls are TRBV12-5 and TRBJ2-7; D is undetermined. Per germline, CDR1 LGHNT and CDR2 FRNRAP. Trimming pared 6 bases from V and 2 bases from J, leaving 8 bases between. This CDR3 is built from 12 residues. In DNA, the CDR3 is TGTGCTAGTGGCCTCCAGACCTACGAGCAGTACTTC. Encoded protein: CASGLQTYEQYF.

This clone was counted a few times. The genes are TRBV5-6 and TRBJ1-2, with 12 bases matching TRBD1. Trimming cost V 8 bases and J 6 bases; bases outside gene matches: 2. Germline V lookup: CDR1 SGHDT, CDR2 YYEEEE. This CDR3 region has 12 residues. In DNA form, the CDR3 reads TGTGCCAGTCGGGACAGGGGGCATGGCTACACCTTC. Translation: CASRDRGHGYTF.

This clone was counted a single time. This chain links TRBV7-9 with TRBJ1-2; a weak D match, TRBD1 (6 bases). Germline loops: CDR1 SEHNR, CDR2 FQNEAQ (reference sequence). V gave up 2 bases and J gave up 12 bases, with 16 bases separating them. This CDR3 has 13 residues. Written as DNA, the CDR3 is TGTGCCAGCAGCTTACTGGGGGCGAGGGGAAACACCTTC. Amino acid sequence: CASSLLGARGNTF. The full variable domain, its missing parts supplied by reference TRBV7-9 and TRBJ1-2, is DTGVSQNPRHKITKRGQNVTFRCDPISEHNRLYWYRQTLGQGPEFLTYFQNEAQLEKSRLLSDRFSAERPKGSFSTLEIQRTEQGDSAMYLCASSLLGARGNTFGSGTRLTVV.

V gene TRBV28 combines with J gene TRBJ1-5; TRBD1 matches at 8 bases. Germline V gene sequence: CDR1 MDHEN, CDR2 SYDVKM. J lost 4 bases, V lost 6 bases, and 5 bases had no gene match. CDR3 length equals 14 residues. This chain's CDR3 is CASRRTGPNQPQHF. DNA of the CDR3: TGTGCCAGCAGAAGGACAGGGCCGAATCAGCCCCAGCATTTT.

This clone was seen only a few times. J is TRBJ2-7 and V is TRBV5-1, with 13 bases aligning to TRBD2. The V gene's germline CDR1 is SGHRS and CDR2 YFSETQ. The CDR3 is 17 residues long. J gave up 0 bases and V 4 bases, and 7 bases lay outside the gene matches. Here the CDR3 reads CASSATSGRKNSYEQYF. DNA of the CDR3: TGCGCCAGCAGCGCGACTAGCGGGAGGAAAAACTCCTACGAGCAGTACTTC.

The CDR3 here is CASSMGLAGNNEQFF. The CDR3 DNA follows: TGTGCCAGTAGTATGGGACTAGCGGGAAACAATGAGCAGTTCTTC. The genes are TRBV19 and TRBJ2-1; 13 nucleotides align to TRBD2. With V trimmed by 3 bases and J by 5 bases, 1 base remained unmatched. The CDR3 loop spans 15 amino acids. Per the germline V gene, CDR1 is LNHDA and CDR2 is SQIVND (reference sequence).

The chain couples TRBV6-5 to TRBJ1-1; D is possibly TRBD1 (5 bases). The germline V and J ends were trimmed by 4 bases and 3 bases, with 9 bases remaining between them. The CDR3 length is 13 residues. Per germline, CDR1 MNHEY and CDR2 SVGAGI. CDR3 region: CASSLRQHTEAFF. In nucleotides, the CDR3 is TGTGCCAGCAGTTTACGACAGCACACTGAAGCTTTCTTT.

This rearrangement joins TRBV3-1 (or the pseudogene TRBV3-2) to TRBJ2-7, with TRBD2 matching over 10 bases. Germline V gene data show CDR1 as LGHDT and CDR2 as YNNKEL (reference sequence). The V segment lost 2 bases and the J segment 2 bases; nucleotides outside the gene matches: 3. The CDR3 length is 15 residues. The CDR3 protein is CASSQYSGGPYEQYF. The CDR3 DNA reads TGTGCCAGCAGCCAATATAGCGGGGGGCCCTACGAGCAGTACTTC.

At least ten counts were recorded for this clone. V gene TRBV3-1 (or the pseudogene TRBV3-2) combines with J gene TRBJ2-7; D not certain. The CDR3 is 15 amino acids. Germline V lookup: CDR1 LGHDT, CDR2 YNNKEL (reference sequence). Trimming cost V 1 base and J 2 bases, with 12 bases left between them. CDR3 bases: TGTGCCAGCAGCCAAGCCAGTAGCACAACCTACGAGCAGTACTTC. Amino acids: CASSQASSTTYEQYF.

The rearrangement links TRBV2 to TRBJ1-2; 7 nucleotides match TRBD1. This CDR3 region has 14 residues. With 6 bases clipped from V and 4 bases from J, the junction kept 8 bases outside the gene matches. The germline CDR1 and CDR2 sequences are SNHLY and FYNNEI. The CDR3 region has the DNA TGTGCCAGCAGGGGGGACAGCCCTTTCTATGGCTACACCTTC. It is translated as CASRGDSPFYGYTF.

This clone has just a few counts. The chain employs TRBV9 and TRBJ2-5, with 7 positions matching TRBD2. The CDR3 is 15 residues long. From germline, CDR1 is SGDLS and CDR2 YYNGEE. After removal of 0 bases from V and 7 bases from J, the junction contained 9 bases not matched to a gene. Here the CDR3 reads CASSVGDLAVVTQYF. The CDR3 DNA follows: TGTGCCAGCAGCGTAGGAGACCTAGCGGTGGTGACCCAGTACTTC. The variable domain in full, completed from reference TRBV9 and TRBJ2-5, reads DSGVTQTPKHLITATGQRVTLRCSPRSGDLSVYWYQQSLDQGLQFLIQYYNGEERAKGNILERFSAQQFPDLHSELNLSSLELGDSALYFCASSVGDLAVVTQYFGPGTRLLVL.

The chain couples TRBV27 to TRBJ2-1, with D perhaps TRBD1 (6 bases). The CDR3 loop spans 14 amino acids. The V end was cut by 3 bases, the J end by 6 bases, with 12 bases between. Germline lookup yields CDR1 MNHEY and CDR2 SMNVEV (reference sequence). The CDR3 here is CASSLGLGGNEQFF. Here the CDR3 DNA reads TGTGCCAGCAGTTTGGGGCTAGGGGGCAATGAGCAGTTCTTC.

This clone was seen once. The rearrangement links TRBV5-4 to TRBJ2-7, with 8 bases lining up with TRBD1. Germline V CDR1 and CDR2: SGHNT, YYREEE (reference sequence). The CDR3 sequence is 15 residues long. The J segment lost 1 base and the V segment lost 4 bases, leaving 7 bases of the junction unmatched. In DNA form, the CDR3 reads TGTGCCAGCAGCCAAGGGACAGGCGGTTCCTACGAGCAGTACTTC. Its protein is CASSQGTGGSYEQYF.

V is TRBV4-1 and J is TRBJ2-5, with TRBD2 as a possible D gene (5 bases). V lost 1 base and J 1 base, leaving 19 bases between the germline ends. Per the germline V gene, CDR1 is MGHRA and CDR2 is YSYEKL. The CDR3 loop spans 18 amino acids. The CDR3, as DNA: TGCGCCAGCAGCCAAGGTAAGGCCCTGAGGGCAGCCCAAGAGACCCAGTACTTC. This translates into CASSQGKALRAAQETQYF.

The rearrangement joins TRBV5-1 to TRBJ1-1; D is unclear. The CDR3 runs to 14 residues. CDR1 and CDR2 (germline): SGHRS, YFSETQ. Trimming stripped 0 bases from V and 1 base from J, with 7 bases between. The CDR3 bases are TGCGCCAGCAGCTTGGGACGGGGGAACACTGAAGCTTTCTTT. The encoded protein is CASSLGRGNTEAFF.

This clone was found a few times. J is TRBJ1-6 and V is TRBV27; 9 nucleotides match TRBD1. CDR1 MNHEY and CDR2 SMNVEV come from the germline V gene (reference sequence). The CDR3 is 16 residues long. The V segment lost 3 bases and the J segment 10 bases; nucleotides outside the gene matches: 10. The CDR3 coding sequence is TGTGCCAGCAGTTTTCCCGGGACAGGGAAAAGATCACCCCTCCACTTT. It is translated as CASSFPGTGKRSPLHF.

The chain is built from TRBV7-3 and TRBJ2-1; TRBD2 might be the D (7 bases). Germline CDR1 is SGHTA and CDR2 is FQGTGA. This CDR3 is built from 16 residues. The ends were cut back, 6 bases at V and 0 bases at J, with 15 bases in the middle. Here the CDR3 reads CASRGAGASSYNEQFF. CDR3 DNA: TGTGCCAGCAGGGGGGCGGGAGCGAGCTCCTACAATGAGCAGTTCTTC.

This chain connects TRBV19 to TRBJ2-1; 9 bases agree with TRBD1. V shed 5 bases, J shed 2 bases, and the junction held 7 bases outside the gene matches. Germline values: CDR1 LNHDA, CDR2 SQIVND (reference sequence). The CDR3 contains 16 residues. CDR3 bases: TGTGCCAGTAGTCCACCGACAGGGGGTACCTACAATGAGCAGTTCTTC. Its translation: CASSPPTGGTYNEQFF.

The CDR3 DNA is TGTGCCAGCAGCCCCAGGGGGTCCTACGAGCAGTACTTC. It translates to CASSPRGSYEQYF. The chain employs TRBV3-1 (or the pseudogene TRBV3-2) and TRBJ2-7; 7 bases agree with TRBD1. Germline assignment: CDR1 LGHDT and CDR2 YNNKEL (reference sequence). The CDR3 runs to 13 residues. Trimming removed 4 bases from V and 1 base from J; junction bases left unmatched: 1.